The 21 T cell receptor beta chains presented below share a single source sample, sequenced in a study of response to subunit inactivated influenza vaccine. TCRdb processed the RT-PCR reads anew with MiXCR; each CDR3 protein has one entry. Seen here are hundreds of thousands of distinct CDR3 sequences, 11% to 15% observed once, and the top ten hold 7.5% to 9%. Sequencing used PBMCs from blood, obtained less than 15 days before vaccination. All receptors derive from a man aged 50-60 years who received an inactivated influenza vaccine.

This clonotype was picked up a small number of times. CDR3 protein: CASSSRQGQDQPQHF. CDR3 DNA: TGTGCCAGCAGCTCACGACAGGGGCAGGACCAGCCCCAGCATTTT. The chain carries TRBV3-1 and TRBJ1-5; the match to TRBD1 covers 8 bases. V shed 5 bases, J shed 7 bases, and the junction held 10 bases outside the gene matches. CDR1 and CDR2 from the germline V gene are LGHDT and YNNKEL (reference sequence). The CDR3 totals 15 residues. Full variable domain (missing parts from reference TRBV3-1 and TRBJ1-5): DTAVSQTPKYLVTQMGNDKSIKCEQNLGHDTMYWYKQDSKKFLKIMFSYNNKELIINETVPNRFSPKSPDKAHLNLHINSLELGDSAVYFCASSSRQGQDQPQHFGDGTRLSIL.

The CDR3 coding sequence is TGTGCCAGCAGCCGCCGACCGGGAGCTAATGAAAAACTGTTTTTT. This gives the protein CASSRRPGANEKLFF. The chain links TRBV6-2 or TRBV6-3 to TRBJ1-4; D uncertain. Looked up from germline, CDR1 is MNHEY and CDR2 is SVGEGT. The CDR3 spans 15 residues. V lost 6 bases and J 3 bases, leaving 14 bases between the germline ends.

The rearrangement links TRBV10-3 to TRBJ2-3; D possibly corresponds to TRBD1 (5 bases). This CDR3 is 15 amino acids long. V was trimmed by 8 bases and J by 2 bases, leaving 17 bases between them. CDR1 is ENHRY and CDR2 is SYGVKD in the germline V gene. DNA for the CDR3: TGTGCCATCGCCGTAGGGGAATCCCCCACAGATACGCAGTATTTT. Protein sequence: CAIAVGESPTDTQYF.

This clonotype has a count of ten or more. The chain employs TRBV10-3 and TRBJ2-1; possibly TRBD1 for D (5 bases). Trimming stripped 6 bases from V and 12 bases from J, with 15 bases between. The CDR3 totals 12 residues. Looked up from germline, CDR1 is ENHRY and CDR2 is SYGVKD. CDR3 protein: CAIRGVRQGQFF. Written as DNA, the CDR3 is TGTGCCATCAGAGGGGTCAGGCAGGGGCAGTTCTTC.

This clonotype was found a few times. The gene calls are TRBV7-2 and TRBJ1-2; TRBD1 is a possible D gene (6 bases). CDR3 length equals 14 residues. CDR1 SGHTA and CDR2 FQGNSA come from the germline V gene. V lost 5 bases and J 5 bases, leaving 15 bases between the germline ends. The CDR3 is CASSPKGGLYGYTF. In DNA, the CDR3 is TGTGCCAGCAGCCCCAAGGGGGGCTTGTATGGCTACACCTTC.

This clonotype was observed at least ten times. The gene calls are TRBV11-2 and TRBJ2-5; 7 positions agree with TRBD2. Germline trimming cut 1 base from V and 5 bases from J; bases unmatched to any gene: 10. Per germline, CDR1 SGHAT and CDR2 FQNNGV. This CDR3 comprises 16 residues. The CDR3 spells CASSLALTSFVETQYF. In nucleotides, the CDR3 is TGTGCCAGCAGCTTAGCCCTGACTAGCTTTGTTGAGACCCAGTACTTC.

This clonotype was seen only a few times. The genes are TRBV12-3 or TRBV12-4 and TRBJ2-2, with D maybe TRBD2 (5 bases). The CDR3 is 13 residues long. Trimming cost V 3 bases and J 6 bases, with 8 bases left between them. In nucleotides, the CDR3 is TGTGCCAGCAGTTTCAGGCGGGCCGGGGAGCTGTTTTTT. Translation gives CASSFRRAGELFF.

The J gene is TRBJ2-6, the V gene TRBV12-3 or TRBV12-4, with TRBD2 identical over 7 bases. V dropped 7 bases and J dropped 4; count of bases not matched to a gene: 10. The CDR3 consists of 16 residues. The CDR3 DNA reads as TGTGCCAGCAAGGGAGCGGGGTCGTCCGGGGCCAACGTCCTGACTTTC. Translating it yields CASKGAGSSGANVLTF.

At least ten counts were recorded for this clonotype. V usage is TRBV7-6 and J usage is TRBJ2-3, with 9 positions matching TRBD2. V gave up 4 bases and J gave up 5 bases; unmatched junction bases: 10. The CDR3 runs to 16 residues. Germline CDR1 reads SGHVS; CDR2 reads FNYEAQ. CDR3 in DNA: TGTGCCAGCAGCTCCGAGGGTAGCGGGGGAATAGATACGCAGTATTTT. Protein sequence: CASSSEGSGGIDTQYF.

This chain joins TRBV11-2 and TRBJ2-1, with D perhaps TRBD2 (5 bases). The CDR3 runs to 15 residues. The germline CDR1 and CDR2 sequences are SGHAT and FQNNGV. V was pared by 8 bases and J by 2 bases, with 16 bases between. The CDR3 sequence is CASSRTSSTYNEQFF. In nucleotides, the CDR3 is TGTGCCAGCTCGAGGACTTCCTCCACCTACAATGAGCAGTTCTTC.

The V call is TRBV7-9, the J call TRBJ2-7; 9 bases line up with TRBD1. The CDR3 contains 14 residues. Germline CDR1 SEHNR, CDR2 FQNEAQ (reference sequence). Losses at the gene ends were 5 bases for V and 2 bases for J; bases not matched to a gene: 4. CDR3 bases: TGTGCCAGCAGCGCAGGACAGGGGACCTACGAGCAGTACTTC. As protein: CASSAGQGTYEQYF. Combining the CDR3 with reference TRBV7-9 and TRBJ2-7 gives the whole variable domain DTGVSQNPRHKITKRGQNVTFRCDPISEHNRLYWYRQTLGQGPEFLTYFQNEAQLEKSRLLSDRFSAERPKGSFSTLEIQRTEQGDSAMYLCASSAGQGTYEQYFGPGTRLTVT.

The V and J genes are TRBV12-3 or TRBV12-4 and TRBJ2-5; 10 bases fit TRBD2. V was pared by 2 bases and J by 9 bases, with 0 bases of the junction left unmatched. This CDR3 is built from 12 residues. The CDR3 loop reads CASSLSGGAQYF. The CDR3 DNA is TGTGCCAGCAGTTTAAGCGGGGGGGCCCAGTACTTC.

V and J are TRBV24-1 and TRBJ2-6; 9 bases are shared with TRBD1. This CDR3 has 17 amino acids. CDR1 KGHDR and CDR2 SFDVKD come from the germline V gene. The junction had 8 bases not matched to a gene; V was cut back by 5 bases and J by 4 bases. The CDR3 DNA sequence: TGTGCCACCAGTGGAAGGGACAGGGCATCAGGGGCCAACGTCCTGACTTTC. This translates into CATSGRDRASGANVLTF.

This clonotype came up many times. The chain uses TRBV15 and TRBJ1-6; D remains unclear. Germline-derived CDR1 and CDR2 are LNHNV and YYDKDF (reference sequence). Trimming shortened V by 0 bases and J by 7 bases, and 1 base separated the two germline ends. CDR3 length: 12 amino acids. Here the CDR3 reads CATSRENSPLHF. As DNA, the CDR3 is TGTGCCACCAGCAGAGAAAATTCACCCCTCCACTTT. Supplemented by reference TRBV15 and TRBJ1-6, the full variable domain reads DAMVIQNPRYQVTQFGKPVTLSCSQTLNHNVMYWYQQKSSQAPKLLFHYYDKDFNNEADTPDNFQSRRPNTSFCFLDIRSPGLGDTAMYLCATSRENSPLHFGNGTRLTVT.

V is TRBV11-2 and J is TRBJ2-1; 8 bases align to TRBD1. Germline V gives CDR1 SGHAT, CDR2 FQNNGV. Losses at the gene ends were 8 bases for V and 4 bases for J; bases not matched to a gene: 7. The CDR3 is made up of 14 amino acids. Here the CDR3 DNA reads TGTGCCAGCGAAACACGGGACAGGTACAATGAGCAGTTCTTC. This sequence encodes CASETRDRYNEQFF.

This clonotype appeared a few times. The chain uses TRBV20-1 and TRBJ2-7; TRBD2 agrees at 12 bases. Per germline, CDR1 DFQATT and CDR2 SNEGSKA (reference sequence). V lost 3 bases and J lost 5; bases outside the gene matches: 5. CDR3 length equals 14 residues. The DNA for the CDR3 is TGCAGTGCTAGCAGGACTAGCGGGATAAACGAGCAGTACTTC. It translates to CSASRTSGINEQYF.

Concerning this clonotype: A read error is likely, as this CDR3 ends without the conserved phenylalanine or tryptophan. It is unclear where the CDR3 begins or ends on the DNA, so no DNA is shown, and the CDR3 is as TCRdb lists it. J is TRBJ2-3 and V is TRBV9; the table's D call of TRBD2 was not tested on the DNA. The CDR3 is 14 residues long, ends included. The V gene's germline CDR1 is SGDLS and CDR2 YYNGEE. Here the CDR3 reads CASSPASNRALTYI.

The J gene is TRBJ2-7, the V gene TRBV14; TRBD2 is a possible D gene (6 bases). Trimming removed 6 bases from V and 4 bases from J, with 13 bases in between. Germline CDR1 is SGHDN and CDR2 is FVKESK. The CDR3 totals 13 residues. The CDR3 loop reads CASRPTAGYEQYF. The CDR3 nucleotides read TGTGCCAGCAGACCCACGGCGGGGTACGAGCAGTACTTC. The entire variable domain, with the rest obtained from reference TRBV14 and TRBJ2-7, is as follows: EAGVTQFPSHSVIEKGQTVTLRCDPISGHDNLYWYRRVMGKEIKFLLHFVKESKQDESGMPNNRFLAERTGGTYSTLKVQPAELEDSGVYFCASRPTAGYEQYFGPGTRLTVT.

CDR3 protein: CAWSVQGPYEQYF. The CDR3 DNA reads TGTGCCTGGAGTGTACAGGGCCCCTACGAGCAGTACTTC. This chain joins TRBV30 and TRBJ2-7, with D perhaps TRBD1 (6 bases). The V gene lost 0 bases and the J gene lost 2 bases, with 8 bases spanning the gap. Germline-derived CDR1 and CDR2 are GTSNPN and SVGIG (reference sequence). CDR3 length equals 13 residues.

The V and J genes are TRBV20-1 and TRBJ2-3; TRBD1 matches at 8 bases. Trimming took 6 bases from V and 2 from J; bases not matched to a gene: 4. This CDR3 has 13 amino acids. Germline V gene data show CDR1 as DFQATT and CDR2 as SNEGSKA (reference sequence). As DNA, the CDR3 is TGCAGTGCCTGGGACAGGTACACAGATACGCAGTATTTT. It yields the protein CSAWDRYTDTQYF.

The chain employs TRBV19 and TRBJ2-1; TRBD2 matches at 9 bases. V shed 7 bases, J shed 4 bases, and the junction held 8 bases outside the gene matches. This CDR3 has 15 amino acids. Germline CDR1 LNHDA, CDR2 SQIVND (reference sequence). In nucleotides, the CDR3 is TGTGCCAGTAACCCTAGCGGGGCCCCGTACAATGAGCAGTTCTTC. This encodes CASNPSGAPYNEQFF.